This T cell receptor (beta chain) was obtained from a study of Graves' ophthalmopathy and Graves' hyperthyroidism. Study overall: There was a collection of peripheral blood at initial diagnosis, before any treatment.

Amplification targeted the TCR beta CDR3 regions, with RNA transcripts as the source material. The workflow started with a first-round RT-PCR run with HTBI primers and then moved on to a second-round multiplex PCR. TCRdb re-analysed the multiplex PCR reads in MiXCR, keeping a single row per CDR3 protein. The table has hundreds of thousands of distinct CDR3 sequences, roughly 21% seen once. The sample holds many counts of this clonotype. A clone one base away is much larger, so this may be a read error. Recruitment covered hyperthyroidism patients aged 18 to 65 whose new diagnosis was of under 2 months' duration. Diagnostic conclusions were grounded in clinical symptoms, serum thyroxine, TRAb, thyroid ultrasound and orbital computed tomography. This CDR3 spans 13 amino acids. The germline gives CDR1 MNHNS, CDR2 SASEGT.

This TCR was sampled from a woman aged 18 to 35 with stable Graves' hyperthyroidism. Sequencing was performed on peripheral blood. This chain links TRBV6-1 with TRBJ1-1; tentative D call: TRBD1 (6 bases). The CDR3 DNA follows: TGTGCCAGCACAGGGACACGGAACACTGAAGCTTCCTTT. It translates to CASTGTRNTEASF.